The sequence of this TCR beta chain was determined in a study of identical twins. Study-wide points: Twin-shared out-of-frame alpha sequences showed excess low generation probability. Sharing of beta out-of-frame sequences by twins showed a weaker excess.

CDR3 length equals 15 residues. The ends were cut back, 0 bases at V and 0 bases at J, with 7 bases in the middle. CDR1 MGHRA and CDR2 YSYEKL come from the germline V gene. After template switching added a universal primer site, the resulting cDNA carried unique molecular identifiers. TCRdb ran MiXCR on the 5' RACE reads and lists one entry per CDR3 protein. The sample has 410,000 or so distinct CDR3 sequences; around 18% are singletons. This clonotype was observed a handful of times. Its antigen is not known. Material: naive T cells sorted from blood. The chain employs TRBV4-1 and TRBJ2-3; D unresolved. The source of this sequence is a man aged 50 to 59 in good health. In DNA form, the CDR3 reads TGCGCCAGCAGCCAAGAGAAGTTCAGCACAGATACGCAGTATTTT. Translating it yields CASSQEKFSTDTQYF.